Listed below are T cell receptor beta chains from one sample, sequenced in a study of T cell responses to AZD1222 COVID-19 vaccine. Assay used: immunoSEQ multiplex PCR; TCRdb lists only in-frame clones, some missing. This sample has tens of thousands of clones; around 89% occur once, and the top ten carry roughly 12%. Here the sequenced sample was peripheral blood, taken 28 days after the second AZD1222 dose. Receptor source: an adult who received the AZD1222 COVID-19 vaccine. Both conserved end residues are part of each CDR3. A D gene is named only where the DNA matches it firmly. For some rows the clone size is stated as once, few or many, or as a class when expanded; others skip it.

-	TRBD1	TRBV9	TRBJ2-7	TGTGCCAGCAGCGTAGCGGGGACAGGGGTCTACGAGCAGTACTTC	CASSVAGTGVYEQYF
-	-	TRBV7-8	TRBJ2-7	TGTGCCAGCAGCTTAGCGACTAGTTCCTACGAGCAGTACTTC	CASSLATSSYEQYF
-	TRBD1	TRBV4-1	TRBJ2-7	TGCGCCAGCAGCCACTCCTTTGACGGGGACAGGGGCACCGAGCAGTACTTC	CASSHSFDGDRGTEQYF
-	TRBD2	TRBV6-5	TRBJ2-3	TGTGCCAGCACCTTAGGACTAGCGGGAATCAATACGCAGTATTTT	CASTLGLAGINTQYF
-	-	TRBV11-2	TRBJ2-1	TGTGCCAGCAGCTCCACGTGGGAGGCCCTATACAATGAGCAGTTCTTC	CASSSTWEALYNEQFF
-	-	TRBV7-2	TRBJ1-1	TGTGCCAGCAGCTTGGCCGGACAGAGAATCTTCTTT	CASSLAGQRIFF
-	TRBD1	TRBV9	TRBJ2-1	TGTGCCAGCAGCGCCGGACAGGGGACCTACAATGAGCAGTTCTTC	CASSAGQGTYNEQFF
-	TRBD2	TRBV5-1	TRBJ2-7	TGCGCCAGCAGCACTGGACTAGCGGGGCTAAGCTCCTACGAGCAGTACTTC	CASSTGLAGLSSYEQYF
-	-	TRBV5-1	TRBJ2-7	TGCGCCAGCTCCCCGGGGGCAGGGCTTCGGGACGAGCAGTACTTC	CASSPGAGLRDEQYF
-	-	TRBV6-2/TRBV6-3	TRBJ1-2	TGTGCCAGCAGTTACACAGGTGGGGGCGACTATGGCTACACCTTC	CASSYTGGGDYGYTF
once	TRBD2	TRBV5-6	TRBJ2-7	TGTGCCAGCAGCTGGACGGGACTACCCTACGAGCAGTACTTC	CASSWTGLPYEQYF
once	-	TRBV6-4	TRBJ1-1	TGTGCCAGCAGTAAGGATTTGGGCCCGGTTGGGGCTTTCTTT	CASSKDLGPVGAFF
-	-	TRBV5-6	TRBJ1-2	TGTGCCAGCAGCTTGGAACCAGGTCTTTATGGCTACACCTTC	CASSLEPGLYGYTF
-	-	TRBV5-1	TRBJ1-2	TGCGCCAGCAGCTTAAGAGAATGGTATGGCTACACCTTC	CASSLREWYGYTF
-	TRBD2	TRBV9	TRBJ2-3	TGTGCCAGCAGCGTACTTCTAGCGGGCACAGATACGCAGTATTTT	CASSVLLAGTDTQYF
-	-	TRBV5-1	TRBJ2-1	TGCGCCAGCAGCTCCTCCGGTGAGCAGTTCTTC	CASSSSGEQFF
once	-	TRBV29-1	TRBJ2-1	TGCAGTACGACGGACAGCCACAATGAGCAGTTCTTC	CSTTDSHNEQFF
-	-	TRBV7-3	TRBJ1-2	TGTGCCAGCAGCGAACAGGGAGAAGGCTACACCTTC	CASSEQGEGYTF
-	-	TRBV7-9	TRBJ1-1	TGTGCCAGCAGCTCCGAAGCTACTGAAGCTTTCTTT	CASSSEATEAFF
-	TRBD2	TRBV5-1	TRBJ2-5	TGCGCCAGCAGCTTGACGGGACTAGTCCAAGAGACCCAGTACTTC	CASSLTGLVQETQYF
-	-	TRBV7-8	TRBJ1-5	TGTGCCAGCAGCTTATGGCGGAGTTATAGCAATCAGCCCCAGCATTTT	CASSLWRSYSNQPQHF
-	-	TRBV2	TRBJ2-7	TGTGCCAGCAGTGCCAGGGGATCCTACGAGCAGTACTTC	CASSARGSYEQYF
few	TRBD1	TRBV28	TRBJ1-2	TGTGCCAGCAGGACAGGGGGAGTGGATGGCTACACCTTC	CASRTGGVDGYTF
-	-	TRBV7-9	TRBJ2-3	TGTGCCAGCAGCTTAGCGGTGGGATCCACAAATACGCAGTATTTT	CASSLAVGSTNTQYF